Following are 8 T cell receptor beta chains from one sample sequenced in a study of cytomegalovirus exposure and HLA in healthy donors. Method: immunoSEQ multiplex PCR; TCRdb's copy keeps in-frame clones and lacks some. The sample contains tens of thousands of clones, 94% of which appear only once. Sequenced input: PBMCs. These receptors were taken from a woman aged 18-29 years in good health and CMV-seropositive.

The rearrangement joins TRBV5-1 to TRBJ2-2; 7 nucleotides align to TRBD1. CDR1 and CDR2 from the germline V gene are SGHRS and YFSETQ. The CDR3 spans 15 residues. J was trimmed by 3 bases and V by 2 bases; bases with no gene match: 4. CDR3 in amino acids: CASSFRDSHTGELFF. In DNA, the CDR3 is TGCGCCAGCAGCTTCCGGGACAGCCACACCGGGGAGCTGTTTTTT.

CDR3 sequence (DNA): TGTGCCAGCTCACGGGACTCCTCCTACGAGCAGTACTTC. It yields the protein CASSRDSSYEQYF. This chain joins TRBV18 and TRBJ2-7; D may be TRBD2 (6 bases). The CDR3 covers 13 residues. V shed 4 bases and J shed 0 bases, with 7 bases lying between them. In germline, CDR1 is KGHSH, CDR2 LQKENI.

V is TRBV4-3 and J is TRBJ1-2; no definite D call. The ends were cut back, 0 bases at V and 4 bases at J, with 12 bases in the middle. The CDR3 has 15 residues. In germline, CDR1 is LGHNA, CDR2 YSLEER. CDR3 in DNA: TGCGCCAGCAGCCAAGAACCGGGAACCCGCTATGGCTACACCTTC. This codes for CASSQEPGTRYGYTF.

This chain joins TRBV4-2 and TRBJ2-2; 7 bases agree with TRBD2. Germline V CDR1 and CDR2: LGHNA, YNFKEQ. Germline trimming cut 6 bases from V and 2 bases from J; bases unmatched to any gene: 9. The CDR3 loop spans 16 amino acids. The CDR3 coding sequence is TGTGCCAGCAGGTCGGTGGGGGGGGTCAACACCGGGGAGCTGTTTTTT. It codes for CASRSVGGVNTGELFF.

The genes are TRBV5-4 and TRBJ2-5; weak D call: TRBD1 (6 bases). The germline gives CDR1 SGHNT, CDR2 YYREEE (reference sequence). V lost 1 base and J lost 4, with 14 bases in between. The CDR3 has 15 residues. The DNA of the CDR3 is TGTGCCAGCAGCTTGAAAGCAGGGGTGGTAGAGACCCAGTACTTC. Protein product: CASSLKAGVVETQYF.

The chain links TRBV7-2 to TRBJ1-5; 10 positions agree with TRBD1. The CDR3 is 15 residues long. Germline CDR1 and CDR2: SGHTA and FQGNSA. With 5 bases clipped from V and 6 bases from J, the junction kept 7 bases outside the gene matches. CDR3: CASSPRTGGSQPQHF. For the CDR3, the DNA is TGTGCCAGCAGCCCCCGGACAGGGGGAAGTCAGCCCCAGCATTTT. The full variable domain, in which reference TRBV7-2 and TRBJ1-5 provide the parts outside the CDR3, is GAGVSQSPSNKVTEKGKDVELRCDPISGHTALYWYRQSLGQGLEFLIYFQGNSAPDKSGLPSDRFSAERTGGSVSTLTIQRTQQEDSAVYLCASSPRTGGSQPQHFGDGTRLSIL.

The gene calls are TRBV5-1 and TRBJ2-7; tentatively, D is TRBD2 (5 bases). Germline assignment: CDR1 SGHRS and CDR2 YFSETQ. This CDR3 is 13 amino acids long. Trimming pared 5 bases from V and 3 bases from J, leaving 12 bases between. CDR3 region: CASSLRVDYEQYF. The CDR3 coding sequence is TGCGCCAGCAGTCTGCGGGTAGACTACGAGCAGTACTTC.

V usage is TRBV7-2 and J usage is TRBJ2-3; 13 positions match TRBD2. Germline V lookup: CDR1 SGHTA, CDR2 FQGNSA. V was pared by 5 bases and J by 4 bases, with 9 bases of the junction left unmatched. This CDR3 spans 17 amino acids. The CDR3 bases are TGTGCCAGCAGCCCCCAAGGACTAGCGGGAGTCCCAGATACGCAGTATTTT. It specifies CASSPQGLAGVPDTQYF.